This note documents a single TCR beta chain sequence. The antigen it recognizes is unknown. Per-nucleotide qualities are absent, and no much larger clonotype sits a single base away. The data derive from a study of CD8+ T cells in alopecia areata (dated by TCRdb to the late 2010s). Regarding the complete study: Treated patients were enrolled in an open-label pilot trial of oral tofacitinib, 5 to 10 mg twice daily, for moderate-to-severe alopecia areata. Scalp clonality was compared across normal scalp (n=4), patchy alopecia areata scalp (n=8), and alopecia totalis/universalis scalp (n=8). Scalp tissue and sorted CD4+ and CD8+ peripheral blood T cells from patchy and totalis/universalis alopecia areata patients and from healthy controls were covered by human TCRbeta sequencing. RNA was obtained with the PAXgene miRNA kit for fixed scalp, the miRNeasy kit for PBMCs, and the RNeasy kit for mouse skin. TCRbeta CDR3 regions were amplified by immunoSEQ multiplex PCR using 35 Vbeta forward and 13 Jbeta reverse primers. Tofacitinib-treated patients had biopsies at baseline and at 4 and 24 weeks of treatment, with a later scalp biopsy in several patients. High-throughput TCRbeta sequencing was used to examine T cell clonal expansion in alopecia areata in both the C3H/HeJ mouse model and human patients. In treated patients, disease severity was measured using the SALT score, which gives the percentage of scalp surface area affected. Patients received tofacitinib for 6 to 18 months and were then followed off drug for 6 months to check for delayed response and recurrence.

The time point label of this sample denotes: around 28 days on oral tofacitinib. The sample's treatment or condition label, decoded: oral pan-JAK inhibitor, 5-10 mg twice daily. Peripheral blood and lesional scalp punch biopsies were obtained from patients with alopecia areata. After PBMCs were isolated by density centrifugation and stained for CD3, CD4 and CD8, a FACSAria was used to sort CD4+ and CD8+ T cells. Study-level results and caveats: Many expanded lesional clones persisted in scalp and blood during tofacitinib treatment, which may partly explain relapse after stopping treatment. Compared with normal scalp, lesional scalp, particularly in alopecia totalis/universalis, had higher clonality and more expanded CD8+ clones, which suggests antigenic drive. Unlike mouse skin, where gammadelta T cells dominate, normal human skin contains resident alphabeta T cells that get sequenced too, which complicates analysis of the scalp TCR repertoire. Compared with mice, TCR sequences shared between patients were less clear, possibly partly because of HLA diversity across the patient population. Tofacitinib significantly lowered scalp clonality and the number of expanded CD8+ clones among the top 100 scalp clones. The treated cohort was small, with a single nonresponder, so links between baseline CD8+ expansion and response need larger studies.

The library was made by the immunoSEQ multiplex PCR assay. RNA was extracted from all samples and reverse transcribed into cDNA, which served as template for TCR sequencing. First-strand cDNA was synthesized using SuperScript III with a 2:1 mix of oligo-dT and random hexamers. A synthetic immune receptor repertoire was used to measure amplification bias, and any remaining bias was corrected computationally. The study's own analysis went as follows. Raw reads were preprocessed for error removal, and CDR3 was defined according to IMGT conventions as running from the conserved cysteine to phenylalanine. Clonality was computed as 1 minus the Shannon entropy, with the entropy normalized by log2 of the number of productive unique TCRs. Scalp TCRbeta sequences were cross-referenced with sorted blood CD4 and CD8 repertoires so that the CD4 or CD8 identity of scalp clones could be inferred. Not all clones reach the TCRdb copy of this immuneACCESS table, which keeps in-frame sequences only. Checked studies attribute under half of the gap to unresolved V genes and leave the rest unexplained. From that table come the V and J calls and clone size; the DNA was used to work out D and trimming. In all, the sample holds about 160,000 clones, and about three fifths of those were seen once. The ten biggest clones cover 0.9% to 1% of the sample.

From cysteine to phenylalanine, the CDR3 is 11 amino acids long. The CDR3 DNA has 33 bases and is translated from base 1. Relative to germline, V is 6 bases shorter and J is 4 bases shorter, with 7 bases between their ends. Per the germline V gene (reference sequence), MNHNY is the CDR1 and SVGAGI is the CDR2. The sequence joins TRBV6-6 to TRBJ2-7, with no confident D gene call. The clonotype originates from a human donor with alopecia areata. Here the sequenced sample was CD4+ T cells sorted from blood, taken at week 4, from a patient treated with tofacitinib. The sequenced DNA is TGTGCCAGCAGCTCAATGTACGAGCAGTACTTC. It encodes CASSSMYEQYF.